These 9 T cell receptor beta chains came from one sample sequenced in a study of response to subunit inactivated influenza vaccine. MiXCR, applied by TCRdb to the RT-PCR reads, yields one record per CDR3 protein. The sample lists around 180,000 distinct CDR3 sequences; about 10% were seen once. The sample in question was non-naive T cells sorted from PBMCs, obtained on the day of vaccination. The origin of the receptors is a man aged 50-60 years who received an inactivated influenza vaccine.

The J gene is TRBJ1-2, the V gene TRBV27; perhaps TRBD1 as D (6 bases). Trimming shortened V by 5 bases and J by 2 bases, and 9 bases separated the two germline ends. This CDR3 is built from 13 residues. CDR1 MNHEY and CDR2 SMNVEV come from the germline V gene (reference sequence). The CDR3 spells CASSPQGNYGYTF. For the CDR3, the DNA is TGTGCCAGCAGTCCCCAGGGGAACTATGGCTACACCTTC.

This chain's CDR3 is CAISEVKGMNTEAFF. DNA for the CDR3: TGTGCCATCAGTGAGGTAAAGGGAATGAACACTGAAGCTTTCTTT. V usage is TRBV10-3 and J usage is TRBJ1-1, with D unresolved. Germline V CDR1 and CDR2: ENHRY, SYGVKD. V gave up 2 bases and J gave up 0 bases, with 10 bases separating them. The CDR3 covers 15 residues.

This clonotype was recorded at least ten times. The rearrangement joins TRBV27 to TRBJ2-2; no firm D call. Deletions cut 2 bases from V and 2 bases from J, with 6 bases between. The CDR3 runs 14 residues. CDR1 MNHEY and CDR2 SMNVEV come from the germline V gene (reference sequence). Here the CDR3 reads CASSLRHNTGELFF. In DNA, the CDR3 is TGTGCCAGCAGTTTAAGACACAACACCGGGGAGCTGTTTTTT.

This clonotype was detected only a few times. The V and J genes are TRBV7-2 and TRBJ2-1; D is perhaps TRBD1 (6 bases). CDR1 SGHTA and CDR2 FQGNSA come from the germline V gene. There are 14 residues in the CDR3. The ends were cut back, 5 bases at V and 7 bases at J, with 15 bases in the middle. The CDR3 reads CASSHSGGGNEQFF. DNA of the CDR3: TGTGCCAGCAGCCATAGTGGGGGCGGAAATGAGCAGTTCTTC.

The chain carries TRBV6-5 and TRBJ2-7; the D gene is possibly TRBD2 (6 bases). Germline CDR1 reads MNHEY; CDR2 reads SVGAGI. V lost 5 bases and J 6 bases, leaving 11 bases between the germline ends. CDR3 length equals 12 residues. CDR3 sequence (DNA): TGTGCCAGCAGTCCGGCGGGGTTCGAGCAGTACTTC. Protein: CASSPAGFEQYF.

In its sample, this clonotype was seen many times. The chain uses TRBV7-2 and TRBJ2-6, with no clear D. The CDR3 runs 16 residues. Trimming shortened V by 4 bases and J by 0 bases, and 10 bases separated the two germline ends. CDR1 SGHTA and CDR2 FQGNSA come from the germline V gene. In DNA form, the CDR3 reads TGTGCCAGCAGCTCCCATATAGCCTCTGGGGCCAACGTCCTGACTTTC. Protein sequence: CASSSHIASGANVLTF.

The V call is TRBV7-9, the J call TRBJ2-5; 12 nucleotides align to TRBD2. Per germline, CDR1 SEHNR and CDR2 FQNEAQ (reference sequence). Trimming at V came to 5 bases and at J to 5 bases, leaving 9 bases not matched to a gene. The length of the CDR3 is 16 residues. CDR3: CASSPARLAGVETQYF. The CDR3 nucleotides are TGTGCCAGCAGCCCCGCTCGACTAGCGGGGGTTGAGACCCAGTACTTC. The variable domain in full, with the rest retrieved from reference TRBV7-9 and TRBJ2-5, is DTGVSQNPRHKITKRGQNVTFRCDPISEHNRLYWYRQTLGQGPEFLTYFQNEAQLEKSRLLSDRFSAERPKGSFSTLEIQRTEQGDSAMYLCASSPARLAGVETQYFGPGTRLLVL.

Turning to this clonotype: Since a much larger clone is just one base distant, this may be a read error. The CDR3 DNA follows: TGTGCCAGCAGCACCAGGGCTTCCAAAGATACGCAGTATTTT. Its protein is CASSTRASKDTQYF. The chain carries TRBV7-2 and TRBJ2-3; D perhaps matches TRBD1 (5 bases). The germline V gene has CDR1 SGHTA and CDR2 FQGNSA. The CDR3 runs to 14 residues. V was shortened by 5 bases and J by 5 bases, with 14 bases between the two germline ends.

In this sample, this clonotype turned up many times. V gene TRBV20-1 combines with J gene TRBJ2-1, with TRBD1 matching 9 bases. Per the germline V gene, CDR1 is DFQATT and CDR2 is SNEGSKA (reference sequence). The J segment lost 0 bases and the V segment lost 0 bases, leaving 3 bases of the junction unmatched. This CDR3 region has 16 residues. The CDR3 DNA is TGCAGTGCTAGAGATCCGACAGGGGGCTCCTACAATGAGCAGTTCTTC. Its translation is CSARDPTGGSYNEQFF.